This paragraph reports one T cell receptor beta chain. The CDR3 sequence is 14 residues long. CDR1 is MNHEY, CDR2 SMNVEV, per germline (reference sequence). With 10 bases removed from V and 3 bases from J, the gap between germline ends came to 19 bases. TCRdb's copy holds only in-frame clones and misses some; the assay was immunoSEQ multiplex PCR. The repertoire holds over 300,000 clones, with around 89% as singletons. The source of the sample is a study of blood T cell repertoires in COVID-19. The source is a woman aged 35 to 49 who had recovered from COVID-19. The rearrangement joins TRBV27 to TRBJ2-7, with D perhaps matching TRBD2 (6 bases). What was sequenced was PBMCs or T cells enriched from blood (not recorded which). CDR3 nucleotide sequence: TGTGCCACCAGGTGGAGGGCAGGGAACTACGAGCAGTACTTC. As protein: CATRWRAGNYEQYF.